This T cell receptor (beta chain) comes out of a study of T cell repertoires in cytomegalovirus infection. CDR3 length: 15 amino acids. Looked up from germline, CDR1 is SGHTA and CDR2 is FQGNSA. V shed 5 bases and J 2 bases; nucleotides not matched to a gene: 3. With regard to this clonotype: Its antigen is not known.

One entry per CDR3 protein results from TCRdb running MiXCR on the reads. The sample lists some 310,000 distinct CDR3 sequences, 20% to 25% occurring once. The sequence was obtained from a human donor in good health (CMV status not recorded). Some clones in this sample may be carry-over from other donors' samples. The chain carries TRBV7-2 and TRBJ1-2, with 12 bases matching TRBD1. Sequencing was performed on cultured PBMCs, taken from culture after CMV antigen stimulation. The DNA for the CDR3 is TGTGCCAGCAGCACCGGGACAGGGGGCAACTATGGCTACACCTTC. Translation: CASSTGTGGNYGYTF.